This entry is about one TCR beta chain. Its antigen is still unknown. The sample is drawn from a study of T cell repertoires and HLA-DP antigens. In the study overall: Donor ages ranged from 18-to-29 to 60-to-69; two men, one woman. DNA input averaged roughly 230 ng in sorted CD137+CD4+ and roughly 1,300 ng in pre-culture CD4+.

Profiling relied on immunoSEQ multiplex PCR, and the TCRdb table lists in-frame clones only, not all of them. The sample consists of approximately 73,000 clones, around three quarters of them appearing once. With 7 bases clipped from V and 14 bases from J, the junction kept 10 bases outside the gene matches. CDR3 length: 13 residues. Per the germline V gene, CDR1 is LNHDA and CDR2 is SQIVND (reference sequence). Negative selection yielded untouched CD4+ T cells of average about 98% purity. The chain employs TRBV19 and TRBJ2-1; TRBD2 aligns across 11 bases. Sequenced: CD4+ T cells from PBMCs. The TCR originated in a man in his 60s in good health and CMV-seronegative. The CDR3, as DNA: TGTGCCAGTACCTCTATGACTAGCGGGACGAAGTTCTTC. Translating it yields CASTSMTSGTKFF.